Only a few counts were recorded for the clone carrying this T cell receptor beta chain. The sample comes from a study of HIV-infected patients and healthy controls. J lost 3 bases, V lost 2 bases, and 6 bases had no gene match. CDR3 length: 17 residues. Germline loops: CDR1 SGHDN, CDR2 FVKESK. From the 5' RACE reads, TCRdb called clonotypes with MiXCR, one entry per CDR3 protein. The sample holds roughly 70,000 distinct CDR3 sequences; approximately 15% are singletons and the top ten take approximately 5%. The sequencing input was CD4+ T cells from blood. The sequence was collected from a human donor in good health. This sequence joins TRBV14 and TRBJ2-3; TRBD2 matches at 12 bases. CDR3 region: CASSQFAGTSGTDTQYF. CDR3 coding DNA: TGTGCCAGCAGCCAATTCGCGGGGACTAGCGGGACAGATACGCAGTATTTT.